This T cell receptor beta chain was observed in a study of blood T cells in healthy people across ages. Donors ranged from roughly 6 to 100 years old and were healthy Caucasians in Russia. A minimum of 7 million PBMCs was isolated per sample. A minimum of 5 micrograms of total RNA was extracted per sample. The use of a sample-barcoded 5' primer and a J-beta primer mix characterized a second PCR of roughly 7 to 11 cycles. A 12-random-nucleotide template-switch adaptor tagged each cDNA molecule. TCRdb used MiXCR to reprocess the 5' RACE reads, holding one entry per CDR3 protein. The repertoire holds under 1,000,000 distinct CDR3 sequences, 30% to 45% seen once, with 10% to 15% in the top ten. The germline V gene encodes CDR1 SGHKS and CDR2 YYEKEE (reference sequence). The CDR3 length is 14 residues. V shed 3 bases and J shed 8 bases, with 17 bases lying between them.

The sample consisted of blood. The V gene is TRBV5-5, the J gene TRBJ1-1; a weak D match, TRBD1 (5 bases). This sequence originates from a man between 18 and 35 years old in good health. The CDR3, as DNA: TGTGCCAGCAGCTGGGGGGTGGGTCCGGAGGAAGCTTTCTTT. It yields the protein CASSWGVGPEEAFF.